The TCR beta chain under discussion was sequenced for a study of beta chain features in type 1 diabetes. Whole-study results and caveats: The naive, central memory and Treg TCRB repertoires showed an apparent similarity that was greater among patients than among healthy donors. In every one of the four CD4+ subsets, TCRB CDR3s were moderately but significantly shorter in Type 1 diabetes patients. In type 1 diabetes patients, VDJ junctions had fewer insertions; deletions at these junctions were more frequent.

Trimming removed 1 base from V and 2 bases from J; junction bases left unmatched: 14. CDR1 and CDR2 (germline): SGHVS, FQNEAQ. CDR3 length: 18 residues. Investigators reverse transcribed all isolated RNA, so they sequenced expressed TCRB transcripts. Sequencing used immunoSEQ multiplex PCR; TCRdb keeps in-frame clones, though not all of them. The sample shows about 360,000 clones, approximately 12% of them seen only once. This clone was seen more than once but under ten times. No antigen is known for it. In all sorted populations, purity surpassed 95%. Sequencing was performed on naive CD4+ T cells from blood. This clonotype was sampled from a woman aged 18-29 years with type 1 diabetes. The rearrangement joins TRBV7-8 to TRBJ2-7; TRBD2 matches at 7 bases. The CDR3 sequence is CASSLVIVPRDYPYEQYF. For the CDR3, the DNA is TGTGCCAGCAGCTTAGTAATCGTACCCCGGGACTACCCCTACGAGCAGTACTTC. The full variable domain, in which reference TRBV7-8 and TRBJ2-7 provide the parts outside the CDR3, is GAGVSQSPRYKVAKRGQDVALRCDPISGHVSLFWYQQALGQGPEFLTYFQNEAQLDKSGLPSDRFFAERPEGSVSTLKIQRTQQEDSAVYLCASSLVIVPRDYPYEQYFGPGTRLTVT.